The next 16 T cell receptor beta chains were all read from a single sample in a study of molecular identifiers for immune sequencing clone quantification. TCRdb reanalysed the PCR reads using MiXCR and keeps one entry per CDR3 protein. The data contain about 100,000 distinct CDR3 sequences, roughly 38% of them singletons. Sequencing used naive CD8+ T cells from blood, with Jurkat cell RNA spiked in. Subset: FACS-sorted CD8+CD4-CCR7+CD45RA+ naive T cells. These receptors were collected from a human donor in good health. Some libraries in this study had Jurkat cell RNA spiked in.

The chain employs TRBV13 and TRBJ2-1; TRBD1 matches at 9 bases. This CDR3 is built from 14 residues. Germline-derived CDR1 and CDR2 are PRHDT and FYEKMQ (reference sequence). The trim removed 5 bases at V and 7 bases at J, leaving 6 bases unmatched. The CDR3 sequence is CASSPGTGYNEQFF. The CDR3 nucleotides read TGTGCCAGCAGCCCCGGGACAGGGTATAATGAGCAGTTCTTC.

With regard to this clonotype: This may arise from a read error, as a much more abundant clone is one base away. The rearrangement links TRBV4-3 to TRBJ2-5; possibly TRBD2 for D (5 bases). CDR1 LGHNA and CDR2 YSLEER come from the germline V gene. With 1 base removed from V and 5 bases from J, the gap between germline ends came to 20 bases. This CDR3 is 17 amino acids long. CDR3 bases: TGCGCCAGCAGCCAAGTTGGTGGTGGGAGAAGTGGCGAGACCCAGTACTTC. It translates to CASSQVGGGRSGETQYF.

This rearrangement joins TRBV19 to TRBJ2-5; the D is unclear. Germline V lookup: CDR1 LNHDA, CDR2 SQIVND (reference sequence). V was cut by 3 bases and J by 1 base, with 6 bases left in between. The CDR3 covers 13 residues. The CDR3 here is CASSIDPQETQYF. In nucleotides, the CDR3 is TGTGCCAGTAGTATCGACCCCCAAGAGACCCAGTACTTC.

CDR3 protein: CSVVPGLQETQYF. CDR3 nucleotide sequence: TGCAGCGTTGTACCGGGCCTTCAAGAGACCCAGTACTTC. The chain employs TRBV29-1 and TRBJ2-5, with unresolved D. The V and J ends lost 4 bases and 2 bases respectively, with 11 bases between them. This CDR3 has 13 residues. CDR1 SQVTM and CDR2 ANQGSEA come from the germline V gene.

A note on this clonotype: One end of the junction does not line up with germline, which may come from a read error. This chain connects TRBV7-9 to TRBJ2-3; 10 positions match TRBD1. CDR1 SEHNR and CDR2 FQNEAQ come from the germline V gene (reference sequence). The CDR3 length is 16 residues. In DNA, the CDR3 is TGTGCCAGCAGCTCCGGACAGGGGGTATACACAGATACGCTGTATTTT. Its translation: CASSSGQGVYTDTLYF.

A few counts support this clonotype. The CDR3 loop reads CASSIGTRGRAGGELFF. CDR3 nucleotide sequence: TGTGCCAGTAGTATAGGGACTCGCGGGAGGGCCGGCGGGGAGCTGTTTTTT. The chain carries TRBV19 and TRBJ2-2; 9 nucleotides match TRBD2. Looked up from germline, CDR1 is LNHDA and CDR2 is SQIVND (reference sequence). J gave up 7 bases and V 1 base, and 10 bases lay outside the gene matches. The length of the CDR3 is 17 residues.

About this clonotype itself: One junction end does not reproduce the germline sequence, and a read error may be involved. V and J are TRBV7-9 and TRBJ2-4; TRBD2 might be the D (6 bases). The CDR3 covers 14 residues. Per the germline V gene, CDR1 is SEHNR and CDR2 is FQNEAQ (reference sequence). The CDR3 DNA sequence: TGTGCCAGCAGCCCAGGGTCGGGGGAGAACATTCGGTACTTC. Protein: CASSPGSGENIRYF.

With respect to this clonotype: A much larger clonotype is one base distant, so this may be a read error. V is TRBV29-1 and J is TRBJ2-3, with TRBD2 matching over 14 bases. The length of the CDR3 is 19 residues. Per germline, CDR1 SQVTM and CDR2 ANQGSEA. V was pared by 1 base and J by 3 bases, with 12 bases of the junction left unmatched. CDR3 sequence reads: CSVEGRGLAGVWQTDTQYF. CDR3 nucleotide sequence: TGCAGCGTTGAAGGGCGGGGACTAGCGGGAGTTTGGCAAACAGATACGCAGTATTTT.

The CDR3 region has the DNA TGTGCAAGTCGCTTACTGGACATGACCCAAGAGACCCAGTACTTC. Residues: CASRLLDMTQETQYF. This chain links TRBV12-2 with TRBJ2-5; the table assigns TRBD1, which was not confirmed against the DNA. TRBV12-2 is described as a pseudogene. The CDR3 is made up of 15 amino acids.

This clonotype has a handful of counts. V and J are TRBV4-1 and TRBJ2-3; D gene unclear. Germline CDR1 and CDR2: MGHRA and YSYEKL. V gave up 0 bases and J gave up 6 bases, with 1 base separating them. The CDR3 sequence is 11 residues long. In DNA, the CDR3 is TGCGCCAGCAGCCAAGACGATACGCAGTATTTT. It encodes CASSQDDTQYF.

The sample holds many counts of this clonotype. The rearrangement uses TRBV28 and TRBJ2-6; D is uncertain. The CDR3 contains 15 residues. Germline values: CDR1 MDHEN, CDR2 SYDVKM. With 5 bases removed from V and 2 bases from J, the gap between germline ends came to 10 bases. This chain's CDR3 is CASSPQFTGANVLTF. The DNA for the CDR3 is TGTGCCAGCAGTCCACAGTTCACTGGGGCCAACGTCCTGACTTTC.

This clonotype was recorded many times. The chain couples TRBV5-1 to TRBJ2-7; 14 nucleotides align to TRBD2. The CDR3 length is 20 residues. In germline, CDR1 is SGHRS, CDR2 YFSETQ. The V gene end was trimmed by 0 bases and the J gene end by 2 bases; junction bases not matched to a gene: 13. The CDR3, as DNA: TGCGCCAGCAGCTTGGGCGACCGAGGGACTAGCGGGAGAATGCCCTACGAGCAGTACTTC. Protein: CASSLGDRGTSGRMPYEQYF.

This clonotype was detected a few times. The V gene is TRBV28, the J gene TRBJ1-5; tentative D call: TRBD1 (6 bases). The CDR3 is 17 amino acids. V shed 7 bases and J shed 0 bases, with 19 bases lying between them. Per the germline V gene, CDR1 is MDHEN and CDR2 is SYDVKM. DNA of the CDR3: TGTGCCAGCACAAGTACAGGGAGAGGATATAGCAATCAGCCCCAGCATTTT. This sequence encodes CASTSTGRGYSNQPQHF.

Ten or more counts support this clonotype. This chain's CDR3 is CASTDRGLLGTQYF. CDR3 nucleotides: TGTGCCAGCACCGACAGGGGGCTCTTAGGGACCCAGTACTTC. The gene calls are TRBV28 and TRBJ2-5; the match to TRBD1 covers 10 bases. CDR3 length: 14 residues. Germline V gene sequence: CDR1 MDHEN, CDR2 SYDVKM. V gave up 7 bases and J gave up 7 bases; unmatched junction bases: 9.

Regarding this clonotype: A much larger clone differs by one base, so this may be a read error. V gene TRBV20-1 combines with J gene TRBJ2-3, with TRBD1 as a possible D gene (5 bases). The CDR3 totals 13 residues. V shed 4 bases and J shed 4 bases, with 12 bases lying between them. Germline V gene lookup returns CDR1 DFQATT and CDR2 SNEGSKA (reference sequence). The CDR3 here is CSATAGASDTQYF. The CDR3 nucleotides are TGCAGTGCTACGGCTGGGGCATCAGATACGCAGTATTTT.

As to this clonotype: A much more abundant neighbour one base away suggests this may be a read error. The gene calls are TRBV5-6 and TRBJ2-3; D unresolved. V lost 4 bases and J 3 bases, leaving 18 bases between the germline ends. Germline V gene sequence: CDR1 SGHDT, CDR2 YYEEEE. This CDR3 has 16 amino acids. The CDR3, as DNA: TGTGCCAGCAGCATGGCCATCGGGCGATTGACAGATACGCAGTATTTT. Translating gives CASSMAIGRLTDTQYF.